The present T cell receptor beta chain was sequenced within a study of control samples from healthy donors and cancer patients. This CDR3 comprises 18 residues. Per germline, CDR1 LGHNA and CDR2 YSLEER. V shed 0 bases and J 7 bases; nucleotides not matched to a gene: 11. Sequencing used immunoSEQ multiplex PCR; TCRdb keeps in-frame clones, though not all of them. The sample contains 140,000 to 150,000 clones, roughly nine tenths of which appear only once. The TCR comes from a man under 40 in good health. What was sequenced was blood. The chain uses TRBV4-3 and TRBJ2-2, with 10 bases that match TRBD2. This CDR3 is CASSQEVGASGGVGELFF. As DNA, the CDR3 is TGCGCCAGCAGCCAAGAAGTGGGGGCTAGCGGGGGTGTCGGGGAGCTGTTTTTT.